This is a list of T cell receptor beta chains from one sample in a study of T cells of healthy individuals. TCRdb reprocessed the 5' RACE reads with MiXCR, giving one entry per CDR3 protein. The profile shows 41,000 or so distinct CDR3 sequences, about 5% of them singletons. Every receptor here comes from a human donor in good health. Each CDR3 is given with its conserved first and last residue. The D gene is left open where the match is weak. Clone sizes are given selectively: once, few, many, or a class where the clone is expanded.

TRBV7-6	TRBJ2-5	few	-	TGTGCCAGCAGCTCCCCCTACGGCAGGGGAGAGACCCAGTACTTC	CASSSPYGRGETQYF
TRBV4-1	TRBJ2-3	many	TRBD1	TGCGCCAGCAGCCAAGTTCTCTTTGGAACAGGGGACACAGATACGCAGTATTTT	CASSQVLFGTGDTDTQYF
TRBV15	TRBJ2-1	few	TRBD2	TGTGCCACCGGTCGTGGTTTAGGAGCGGGAGGGGGGAATGAGCAGTTCTTC	CATGRGLGAGGGNEQFF
TRBV7-9	TRBJ1-5	many	-	TGTGCCAGCAGCTTAGGCAGCAGTAATAGCAATCAGCCCCAGCATTTT	CASSLGSSNSNQPQHF
TRBV7-9	TRBJ1-4	few	-	TGTGCCAGCAGCTTCGGGGGTACTAATGAAAAACTGTTTTTT	CASSFGGTNEKLFF
TRBV11-2	TRBJ2-7	few	-	TGTGCCAGTACGATCAACTACGAGCAGTACTTC	CASTINYEQYF
TRBV6-5	TRBJ2-3	-	TRBD2	TGTGCCAGCAGTGGCCCCCAGACTCCGGGACTAGCCCGGGGAACAGATACGCAGTATTTT	CASSGPQTPGLARGTDTQYF
TRBV6-5	TRBJ2-7	-	TRBD2	TGTGCCAGCAGTAGTTTAGCGGGAGTAGCCGAGCAGTACTTC	CASSSLAGVAEQYF
TRBV11-1	TRBJ2-3	-	-	TGTGCCAGCAGCTATTTCCCCCGACAGGCTAACACAGATACGCAGTATTTT	CASSYFPRQANTDTQYF
TRBV11-2	TRBJ1-2	few	TRBD1	TGTGCCAGCAGTTCGACAGGGGCAGGCTATGGCTACACCTTC	CASSSTGAGYGYTF
TRBV18	TRBJ2-3	-	TRBD1	TGTGCCAGCTCACCCTCGGGACAGGGAGATACGCAGTATTTT	CASSPSGQGDTQYF
TRBV7-8	TRBJ2-3	-	TRBD2	TGTGCCAGCAGCTTAGCGGTTCTAGCGGGAGGGGCAGATACGCAGTATTTT	CASSLAVLAGGADTQYF
TRBV7-3	TRBJ2-5	-	-	TGTGCCAGCAGCTTAATCTGGGGGGTGGCACAAGAGACCCAGTACTTC	CASSLIWGVAQETQYF
TRBV11-2	TRBJ1-1	many	-	TGTGCCAGCAGCTTTCGACAGCTAACTGAAGCTTTCTTT	CASSFRQLTEAFF
TRBV12-3/TRBV12-4	TRBJ2-1	many	-	TGTGCCAGCAGTCGCGTATTACGGGGTGATGTCATCGATGAGCAGTTCTTC	CASSRVLRGDVIDEQFF
TRBV6-2/TRBV6-3	TRBJ2-7	many	TRBD2	TGTGCCAGCAGTCGTCCGAGCGGGAGTATGTACGAGCAGTACTTC	CASSRPSGSMYEQYF
TRBV2	TRBJ2-2	many	-	TGTGCCACCCAGGCCGCGGGGAGAAACACCGGGGAGCTGTTTTTT	CATQAAGRNTGELFF
TRBV10-2	TRBJ2-7	many	-	TGCGCCAGCAGTGCAGCGGGACAGTTGTACGAGCAGTACTTC	CASSAAGQLYEQYF
TRBV4-2	TRBJ2-3	many	TRBD2	TGTGCCAGCAGCCAAGATGCGGCGGGAGCGATCCCAGATACGCAGTATTTT	CASSQDAAGAIPDTQYF
TRBV7-7	TRBJ2-7	many	TRBD2	TGTGCTAGCAGCGTCACTAGCGGGAGTACGTCCGAGCAGTACTTC	CASSVTSGSTSEQYF
TRBV6-5	TRBJ2-3	many	TRBD2	TGTGCCAGCAGGAGTAGCGGGAGACAAGGAGATACGCAGTATTTT	CASRSSGRQGDTQYF
TRBV29-1	TRBJ1-1	few	-	TGCAGCGTTGGGAGGCAAAACACTGAAGCTTTCTTT	CSVGRQNTEAFF
TRBV15	TRBJ2-7	many	-	TGTGCCACCAGCAAATTTGGGGGTCTCTCCTACGAGCAGTACTTC	CATSKFGGLSYEQYF
TRBV7-2	TRBJ1-2	many	-	TGTGCCAGCAGCTTTTCCGTATTCTCAGGGGCCTATGGCTACACCTTC	CASSFSVFSGAYGYTF
TRBV3-1	TRBJ1-1	many	-	TGTGCCAGCACAACTTTAGGGGGGAACACTGAAGCTTTCTTT	CASTTLGGNTEAFF
TRBV29-1	TRBJ2-4	many	-	TGCAGCGTTGAAGCCCCTGGGGCCAAAAACATTCAGTACTTC	CSVEAPGAKNIQYF
TRBV18	TRBJ1-1	many	TRBD1	TGTGCCAGCTCACCACAGGGGACAGGGACAACTGAAGCTTTCTTT	CASSPQGTGTTEAFF
TRBV6-2/TRBV6-3	TRBJ2-1	few	-	TGTGCCAGCAGTTACGGAGACAGGAATGAGCAGTTCTTC	CASSYGDRNEQFF
TRBV5-6	TRBJ1-5	many	-	TGTGCCAGCAGCTCGATGGGGGAAGGGTATAGCAATCAGCCCCAGCATTTT	CASSSMGEGYSNQPQHF
TRBV7-2	TRBJ2-3	many	TRBD2	TGTGCCAGCAGCTTGGGACTAGCGGGAGGGCCCACAGCGCAGTATTTT	CASSLGLAGGPTAQYF
TRBV6-5	TRBJ2-2	many	-	TGTGCCAGCAGTTCCGGACAGCTCGAGAACACCGGGGAGCTGTTTTTT	CASSSGQLENTGELFF
TRBV7-6	TRBJ2-1	many	TRBD2	TGTGCCAGCAGCTTAATACCGGGACTAGTTTCATACAATGAGCAGTTCTTC	CASSLIPGLVSYNEQFF
TRBV11-2	TRBJ2-1	many	TRBD2	TGTGCCAGCAGCCCCGTAGCGGGAAGATCCTACAATGAGCAGTTCTTC	CASSPVAGRSYNEQFF
TRBV24-1	TRBJ2-7	-	TRBD1	TGTGCCAACCCGGACAGGGCGCCGTACGAGCAGTACTTC	CANPDRAPYEQYF
TRBV5-1	TRBJ2-3	many	-	TGCGCCAGTGGCAGGGCGAGGACAGATACGCAGTATTTT	CASGRARTDTQYF